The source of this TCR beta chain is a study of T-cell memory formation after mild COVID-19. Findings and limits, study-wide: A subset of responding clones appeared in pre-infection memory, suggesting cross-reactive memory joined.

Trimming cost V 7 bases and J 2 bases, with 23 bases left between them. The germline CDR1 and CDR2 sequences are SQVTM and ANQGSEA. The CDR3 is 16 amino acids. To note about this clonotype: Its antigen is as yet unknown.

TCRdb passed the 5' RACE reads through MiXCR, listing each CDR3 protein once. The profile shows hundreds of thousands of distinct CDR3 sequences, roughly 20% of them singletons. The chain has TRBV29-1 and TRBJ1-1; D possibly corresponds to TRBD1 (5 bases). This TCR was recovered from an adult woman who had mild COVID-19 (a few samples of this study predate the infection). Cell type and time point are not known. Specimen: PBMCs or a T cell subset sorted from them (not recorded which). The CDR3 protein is CSAVGTANIINTEAFF. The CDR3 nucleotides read TGCAGCGCTGTAGGGACCGCGAACATAATAAACACTGAAGCTTTCTTT.